These 23 T cell receptor beta chains were all obtained from the same sample, sequenced in a study of blood T cell repertoires in COVID-19. The repertoire was sequenced with immunoSEQ multiplex PCR; TCRdb's copy has only in-frame clones and lacks some. This sample has some 380,000 clones, with more than 75% found just once. Material: peripheral blood. Receptor source: a human donor with acute or convalescent COVID-19. The donor label of this sample is uncertain.

The chain employs TRBV2 and TRBJ1-4; D is undetermined. Deletions cut 10 bases from V and 2 bases from J, with 17 bases between. The CDR3 has 15 amino acids. Germline values: CDR1 SNHLY, CDR2 FYNNEI. The CDR3 here is CATLSGPQTNEKLFF. The CDR3 coding sequence is TGTGCCACCTTAAGTGGGCCACAGACTAATGAAAAACTGTTTTTT.

The chain employs TRBV2 and TRBJ1-4; 7 bases align to TRBD1. This CDR3 is built from 16 residues. V lost 4 bases and J lost 8; bases outside the gene matches: 13. The germline V gene encodes CDR1 SNHLY and CDR2 FYNNEI. The CDR3 coding sequence is TGTGCCAGCAGTGCCCTCGGAGGGGGCATGGAGGAAAAACTGTTTTTT. It is translated as CASSALGGGMEEKLFF.

Points on this clone: At the DNA level, this CDR3 is encoded by other sequences in the same sample as well. The chain joins TRBV3-1 (or the pseudogene TRBV3-2) to TRBJ1-1; D remains unclear. The CDR3 is made up of 15 amino acids. Trimming stripped 1 base from V and 0 bases from J, with 9 bases between. CDR1 is LGHDT, CDR2 YNNKEL, per germline (reference sequence). The DNA of the CDR3 is TGTGCCAGCAGCCAAGGCGAAGTGTTGAACACTGAAGCTTTCTTT. This gives the protein CASSQGEVLNTEAFF.

V usage is TRBV7-8 and J usage is TRBJ1-2, with D possibly being TRBD1 (6 bases). CDR1 is SGHVS, CDR2 FQNEAQ, per germline. Trimming cost V 5 bases and J 4 bases, with 17 bases left between them. CDR3 length: 15 amino acids. In nucleotides, the CDR3 is TGTGCCAGCAGCCCAGCGGGGGCGCGATCCTATGGCTACACCTTC. Its translation is CASSPAGARSYGYTF.

V and J are TRBV2 and TRBJ1-6; unclear D gene. The CDR3 extends over 17 amino acids. CDR1 is SNHLY, CDR2 FYNNEI, per germline. Trimming took off 1 base at V and 1 base at J, with 11 bases between the two ends. CDR3: CASSEDLLGSYNSPLHF. DNA for the CDR3: TGTGCCAGCAGTGAAGACCTTCTCGGGTCCTATAATTCACCCCTCCACTTT. Full variable domain (rest looked up from reference TRBV2 and TRBJ1-6): EPEVTQTPSHQVTQMGQEVILRCVPISNHLYFYWYRQILGQKVEFLVSFYNNEISEKSEIFDDQFSVERPDGSNFTLKIRSTKLEDSAMYFCASSEDLLGSYNSPLHFGNGTRLTVT.

The rearrangement uses TRBV27 and TRBJ1-6; 8 bases agree with TRBD1. The V gene's germline CDR1 is MNHEY and CDR2 SMNVEV (reference sequence). Unmatched junction bases numbered 8, after V lost 6 bases and J lost 7 bases. The CDR3 totals 15 residues. The CDR3 loop reads CASRDWTGRNSPLHF. CDR3 sequence (DNA): TGTGCCAGCAGAGACTGGACAGGGCGGAATTCACCCCTCCACTTT.

The rearrangement links TRBV6-6 to TRBJ2-5; maybe TRBD2 (5 bases). This CDR3 has 16 amino acids. Germline V CDR1 and CDR2: MNHNY, SVGAGI (reference sequence). The V end was cut by 2 bases, the J end by 5 bases, with 18 bases between. CDR3 sequence (DNA): TGTGCCAGCAGTTACAGGGAAAGGGCCCGAGGGGAGACCCAGTACTTC. Protein: CASSYRERARGETQYF.

The count of this clone is one. The chain employs TRBV27 and TRBJ2-7; a weak D match, TRBD1 (5 bases). Germline CDR1 and CDR2: MNHEY and SMNVEV (reference sequence). With 7 bases removed from V and 1 base from J, the gap between germline ends came to 14 bases. The CDR3 is 14 residues long. The CDR3: CASTPHRQSYEQYF. CDR3 coding DNA: TGTGCCAGCACGCCCCACAGGCAATCCTACGAGCAGTACTTC.

This sequence joins TRBV5-5 and TRBJ2-7, with 9 positions matching TRBD2. The CDR3 loop spans 15 amino acids. The germline gives CDR1 SGHKS, CDR2 YYEKEE (reference sequence). Trimming took 3 bases from V and 5 from J; bases not matched to a gene: 9. The DNA for the CDR3 is TGTGCCAGCAGCTCCCCGCGGGGGGGCATCCACGAGCAGTACTTC. The encoded protein is CASSSPRGGIHEQYF.

This chain connects TRBV10-3 to TRBJ1-3; 7 positions agree with TRBD1. Per germline, CDR1 ENHRY and CDR2 SYGVKD. This CDR3 contains 13 residues. V trimming: 5 bases; J trimming: 5 bases; junction bases outside the gene matches: 3. The DNA of the CDR3 is TGTGCCATCAGTCGGGACAGTAGAAACACCATATATTTT. It codes for CAISRDSRNTIYF.

The chain links TRBV18 to TRBJ1-6; D uncertain. The V gene's germline CDR1 is KGHSH and CDR2 LQKENI. The CDR3 has 12 residues. V was clipped by 8 bases and J by 10 bases, with 12 bases between them. In DNA form, the CDR3 reads TGTGCCAGCGGGTCGAGGAACTCACCCCTCCACTTT. It encodes CASGSRNSPLHF. The full variable domain, its missing parts supplied by reference TRBV18 and TRBJ1-6, is NAGVMQNPRHLVRRRGQEARLRCSPMKGHSHVYWYRQLPEEGLKFMVYLQKENIIDESGMPKERFSAEFPKEGPSILRIQQVVRGDSAAYFCASGSRNSPLHFGNGTRLTVT.

This rearrangement joins TRBV29-1 to TRBJ2-2; maybe TRBD1 (5 bases). The CDR3 is 16 residues long. Trimming took off 4 bases at V and 2 bases at J, with 17 bases between the two ends. The germline V gene has CDR1 SQVTM and CDR2 ANQGSEA. The CDR3 nucleotides are TGCAGCGTTGCTCATTGGGTCCAGGGTAACACCGGGGAGCTGTTTTTT. Encoded protein: CSVAHWVQGNTGELFF.

CDR3 nucleotide sequence: TGTGCCAGCAGTTACACCACCCGGACAGGGTTTGGCTACACCTTC. It encodes CASSYTTRTGFGYTF. The rearrangement links TRBV6-5 to TRBJ1-2, with TRBD1 identical over 8 bases. Germline V gene data show CDR1 as MNHEY and CDR2 as SVGAGI. The CDR3 is 15 residues long. The trim removed 2 bases at V and 7 bases at J, leaving 9 bases unmatched.

This chain joins TRBV18 and TRBJ1-4; tentatively, D is TRBD1 (5 bases). Germline loops: CDR1 KGHSH, CDR2 LQKENI. Between the trimmed V and J ends, which lost 3 bases and 8 bases, there was a span of 22 bases. The CDR3 sequence is 17 residues long. This chain's CDR3 is CASSPQRGGGKVEKLFF. CDR3 sequence (DNA): TGTGCCAGCTCACCCCAGCGGGGCGGGGGAAAAGTGGAAAAACTGTTTTTT. Full variable domain (remainder filled in from reference TRBV18 and TRBJ1-4): NAGVMQNPRHLVRRRGQEARLRCSPMKGHSHVYWYRQLPEEGLKFMVYLQKENIIDESGMPKERFSAEFPKEGPSILRIQQVVRGDSAAYFCASSPQRGGGKVEKLFFGSGTQLSVL.

The V gene is TRBV5-8, the J gene TRBJ2-3, with TRBD2 as a possible D gene (5 bases). CDR3 length: 17 amino acids. V was shortened by 0 bases and J by 6 bases, with 20 bases between the two germline ends. Looked up from germline, CDR1 is SGHTS and CDR2 is YDEGEE. The CDR3 loop reads CASSLGGRVSKWDTQYF. CDR3 nucleotide sequence: TGTGCCAGCAGCTTGGGAGGGCGGGTTTCCAAATGGGATACGCAGTATTTT. The variable domain in full, with the rest retrieved from reference TRBV5-8 and TRBJ2-3, is EAGVTQSPTHLIKTRGQQATLRCSPISGHTSVYWYQQALGLGLQFLLWYDEGEERNRGNFPPRFSGRQFPNYSSELNVNALELEDSALYLCASSLGGRVSKWDTQYFGPGTRLTVL.

CDR3 DNA sequence: TGTGCCAGCAGCTTAGGGGACAATGGAAACACCATATATTTT. This sequence encodes CASSLGDNGNTIYF. This chain links TRBV7-2 with TRBJ1-3, with D perhaps TRBD1 (6 bases). The CDR3 runs 14 residues. The V gene lost 1 base and the J gene lost 3 bases, with 7 bases spanning the gap. Germline lookup yields CDR1 SGHTA and CDR2 FQGNSA.

The chain combines TRBV7-2 with TRBJ1-1; TRBD1 aligns across 8 bases. The CDR3 totals 13 residues. The V gene end was trimmed by 4 bases and the J gene end by 5 bases; junction bases not matched to a gene: 3. CDR1 and CDR2 (germline): SGHTA, FQGNSA. The CDR3: CASSWDRKTEAFF. CDR3 nucleotides: TGTGCCAGCAGCTGGGACAGGAAAACTGAAGCTTTCTTT.

This clone came up once. V and J are TRBV29-1 and TRBJ2-3; TRBD2 matches at 7 bases. Germline CDR1 and CDR2: SQVTM and ANQGSEA. Trimming removed 0 bases from V and 3 bases from J; junction bases left unmatched: 15. The CDR3 extends over 18 amino acids. Written as DNA, the CDR3 is TGCAGCGTTGAAGATCGGGGGGAGGGGATCATGTCGACAGATACGCAGTATTTT. Translating gives CSVEDRGEGIMSTDTQYF.

The genes are TRBV7-9 and TRBJ1-2; a weak D match, TRBD1 (5 bases). The germline V gene encodes CDR1 SEHNR and CDR2 FQNEAQ (reference sequence). The CDR3 loop spans 13 amino acids. Trimming removed 5 bases at V and 7 bases at J, with 14 bases between. In DNA form, the CDR3 reads TGTGCCAGCAGCCCCTGGGGGGGTGCTGGCTACACCTTC. Protein sequence: CASSPWGGAGYTF. The complete variable domain, with remaining parts taken from reference TRBV7-9 and TRBJ1-2, reads DTGVSQNPRHKITKRGQNVTFRCDPISEHNRLYWYRQTLGQGPEFLTYFQNEAQLEKSRLLSDRFSAERPKGSFSTLEIQRTEQGDSAMYLCASSPWGGAGYTFGSGTRLTVV.

The chain links TRBV21-1 to TRBJ1-6; the table's TRBD1 call for D was not verified on the DNA. TRBV21-1 is a pseudogene. The CDR3 runs 18 residues. CDR3 in amino acids: CASSKACQSGRGDSPLHF. The DNA of the CDR3 is TGTGCCAGCAGCAAAGCCTGTCAATCGGGCAGGGGCGATTCACCCCTCCACTTT.

The chain uses TRBV27 and TRBJ1-2; possible D gene TRBD1, 6 bases. Germline CDR1 MNHEY, CDR2 SMNVEV (reference sequence). The CDR3 sequence is 15 residues long. The ends were cut back, 4 bases at V and 3 bases at J, with 15 bases in the middle. CDR3 DNA sequence: TGTGCCAGCAGTTCACACAGGGTTTGGGACTATGGCTACACCTTC. It encodes CASSSHRVWDYGYTF.

V and J are TRBV6-4 and TRBJ2-7; 9 bases agree with TRBD1. Germline V gives CDR1 MRHNA, CDR2 SNTAGT. With V trimmed by 3 bases and J by 7 bases, 7 bases remained unmatched. CDR3 length equals 14 residues. The CDR3 nucleotides are TGTGCCAGCAGTGAGGAACAGGGGGCGAGGGAGCAGTACTTC. Amino acids: CASSEEQGAREQYF.

The CDR3 DNA is TGCAGTGCTAGTTCGGGGATGAACACTGAAGCTTTCTTT. Translating gives CSASSGMNTEAFF. The chain joins TRBV20-1 to TRBJ1-1; D is unresolved. This CDR3 has 13 residues. V lost 3 bases and J 0 bases, leaving 8 bases between the germline ends. Germline CDR1 DFQATT, CDR2 SNEGSKA (reference sequence).